This T cell receptor beta chain originates from a study of beta chain features in type 1 diabetes. Findings and limits, study-wide: Equally in patients and controls, PCR might preferentially amplify shorter templates. The analysis here could not establish whether HLA type shapes TCRB rearrangement.

This clone was seen many times. The antigen is undetermined. V lost 0 bases to trimming and J lost 2 bases, with 11 bases between them. The CDR3 runs 16 residues. The germline CDR1 and CDR2 sequences are LGHNA and YSLEER. Of the isolated RNA, all was reverse transcribed, and so the sequenced material was expressed TCRB transcripts. Clones were read by immunoSEQ multiplex PCR, and TCRdb kept only the in-frame ones, dropping some. The sample holds about 270,000 clones, about 14% seen once. Sorted populations were all over 95% pure. The clonotype was recovered from a middle-aged woman in good health. The sample consisted of naive CD4+ T cells from blood. The rearrangement links TRBV4-3 to TRBJ2-1; D gene uncertain. CDR3 DNA: TGCGCCAGCAGCCAAGATTTGGCTACTACCTACAATGAGCAGTTCTTC. Translated, it gives CASSQDLATTYNEQFF.